The 28 T cell receptor beta chains reported below all come from one sample, sequenced in a study of spatial heterogeneity in lung cancer. Study-level results: It was found that expanded intratumoral alpha and beta TCR counts tracked tumor mutation counts.

TCRdb analysed the 5' RACE reads with MiXCR anew, one entry per CDR3 protein. Here the sample spans more than 15,000 distinct CDR3 sequences, around 6.2% being singletons. The time point denotes: sample taken at primary tumor resection. The antigens for these receptors are not known. The sequencing used lung tumor tissue, collected at surgery. These receptor sequences come from a male donor with early-stage non-small cell lung cancer.

Ten or more counts support this clonotype. Within a library made for alpha chains, this beta chain is off target, and its count is uninformative. The V and J genes are TRBV7-2 and TRBJ2-1; a possible D gene is TRBD1 (6 bases). The V gene's germline CDR1 is SGHTA and CDR2 FQGNSA. V shed 5 bases and J shed 5 bases, with 13 bases lying between them. The CDR3 spans 14 residues. The CDR3 region is CASSPDSFNNEQFF. The CDR3 coding sequence is TGTGCCAGCAGCCCGGACAGTTTTAACAATGAGCAGTTCTTC.

As to this clonotype: Within a library made for alpha chains, this beta chain is off target, and its count is uninformative. This rearrangement joins TRBV5-1 to TRBJ2-1, with 9 bases fitting TRBD1. Losses at the gene ends were 4 bases for V and 6 bases for J; bases not matched to a gene: 8. The length of the CDR3 is 15 residues. CDR1 is SGHRS and CDR2 is YFSETQ in the germline V gene. The CDR3 loop is CASSGTGSPGNEQFF. CDR3 bases: TGCGCCAGCAGCGGGACAGGGTCCCCGGGCAATGAGCAGTTCTTC.

In its sample, this clonotype was seen many times. In a library made to pick up alpha chains, this beta chain is a stray read with a size that means little. V is TRBV9 and J is TRBJ2-1; 7 nucleotides agree with TRBD1. The CDR3 is 16 residues long. CDR1 SGDLS and CDR2 YYNGEE come from the germline V gene. J lost 0 bases, V lost 4 bases, and 7 bases had no gene match. The CDR3 sequence: CASSTTDRVSYNEQFF. DNA of the CDR3: TGTGCCAGCAGCACGACCGACAGGGTCTCCTACAATGAGCAGTTCTTC. Full variable domain (missing parts from reference TRBV9 and TRBJ2-1): DSGVTQTPKHLITATGQRVTLRCSPRSGDLSVYWYQQSLDQGLQFLIQYYNGEERAKGNILERFSAQQFPDLHSELNLSSLELGDSALYFCASSTTDRVSYNEQFFGPGTRLTVL.

By frequency in the sample, this clonotype is medium-sized (0.01 to 0.1%). Being off target in a library aimed at alpha chains, this beta chain has a size of little meaning. The rearrangement links TRBV20-1 to TRBJ2-3; no clear D gene. This CDR3 is built from 12 residues. Between the trimmed V and J ends, which lost 1 base and 0 bases, there was a span of 2 bases. CDR1 and CDR2 from the germline V gene are DFQATT and SNEGSKA (reference sequence). The chain's CDR3 is CSARASTDTQYF. CDR3 sequence (DNA): TGCAGTGCTAGAGCTAGCACAGATACGCAGTATTTT.

This clonotype was detected ten times or more. Because the library targeted alpha chains, this beta chain is an off-target read whose size means little. The CDR3 bases are TGTGCCAGCAGCTTTTATAGCGGGGGACTCTCCTACGAGCAGTACTTC. Its protein is CASSFYSGGLSYEQYF. The gene calls are TRBV7-2 and TRBJ2-7; 9 positions match TRBD2. This CDR3 contains 16 residues. In germline, CDR1 is SGHTA, CDR2 FQGNSA. V trimming: 3 bases; J trimming: 0 bases; junction bases outside the gene matches: 6.

A remark on this clonotype: The library was designed around alpha chains, so this beta chain is a stray read whose abundance carries little weight. This rearrangement joins TRBV28 to TRBJ2-3; 12 bases align to TRBD2. The trim removed 5 bases at V and 3 bases at J, leaving 9 bases unmatched. Germline assignment: CDR1 MDHEN and CDR2 SYDVKM. The CDR3 spans 17 residues. The CDR3 spells CASSTLLAGGGTDTQYF. As DNA, the CDR3 is TGTGCCAGCAGTACCCTACTAGCGGGAGGAGGAACAGATACGCAGTATTTT. The full variable domain, rest sourced from reference TRBV28 and TRBJ2-3, is DVKVTQSSRYLVKRTGEKVFLECVQDMDHENMFWYRQDPGLGLRLIYFSYDVKMKEKGDIPEGYSVSREKKERFSLILESASTNQTSMYLCASSTLLAGGGTDTQYFGPGTRLTVL.

This clonotype was seen ten or more times. This beta chain represents an off-target read in a library built for alpha chains; its size is of limited meaning. The gene calls are TRBV5-1 and TRBJ1-1; possibly TRBD1 for D (5 bases). The V gene's germline CDR1 is SGHRS and CDR2 YFSETQ. The ends were cut back, 4 bases at V and 3 bases at J, with 10 bases in the middle. The CDR3 spans 13 residues. The CDR3 DNA follows: TGCGCCAGCAGCCCGACAGCGTACACTGAAGCTTTCTTT. It yields the protein CASSPTAYTEAFF.

There are many counts of this clonotype. The library was designed around alpha chains, so this beta chain is a stray read whose abundance carries little weight. This rearrangement joins TRBV27 to TRBJ2-3; no firm D call. CDR1 and CDR2 from the germline V gene are MNHEY and SMNVEV (reference sequence). The CDR3 consists of 13 residues. The V and J ends lost 7 bases and 4 bases respectively, with 12 bases between them. The CDR3 sequence: CASTPSSSDTQYF. Here the CDR3 DNA reads TGTGCCAGCACCCCAAGCAGTTCAGATACGCAGTATTTT.

There are many counts of this clonotype. Being off target in a library aimed at alpha chains, this beta chain has a size of little meaning. V is TRBV5-1 and J is TRBJ1-1, with 7 nucleotides matching TRBD1. Germline CDR1 SGHRS, CDR2 YFSETQ. Trimming cost V 4 bases and J 0 bases; bases outside gene matches: 3. The CDR3 totals 14 residues. The CDR3 nucleotides are TGCGCCAGCAGCCCTGGACAGGTGAACACTGAAGCTTTCTTT. Translating gives CASSPGQVNTEAFF.

This clonotype has ten or more counts. Because the library targeted alpha chains, this beta chain is an off-target read whose size means little. This chain joins TRBV5-6 and TRBJ1-2; possible D gene TRBD1, 6 bases. The germline V gene encodes CDR1 SGHDT and CDR2 YYEEEE. Deletions cut 4 bases from V and 5 bases from J, with 9 bases between. This CDR3 comprises 12 residues. The CDR3 region is CASSVTGYGYTF. DNA of the CDR3: TGTGCCAGCAGCGTGACAGGTTATGGCTACACCTTC.

The sample holds a few counts of this clonotype. Within a library made for alpha chains, this beta chain is off target, and its count is uninformative. The gene calls are TRBV21-1 and TRBJ1-2; the table calls TRBD1, which could not be checked here. TRBV21-1 is designated a pseudogene. The CDR3 totals 14 residues. The CDR3 DNA is TGTGCCAGCCATTACAGGGGATCTAACTATGGCTACACCTTC. Amino acid sequence: CASHYRGSNYGYTF.

This clonotype appeared many times. This beta chain turned up in a library designed for alpha chains; as an off-target read, its abundance says little. The V gene is TRBV5-4, the J gene TRBJ2-5; tentatively, D is TRBD2 (6 bases). Between the trimmed V and J ends, which lost 0 bases and 2 bases, there was a span of 20 bases. The CDR3 spans 18 residues. CDR1 is SGHNT, CDR2 YYREEE, per germline (reference sequence). The CDR3 is CASSLGRGLLTAQETQYF. The CDR3 nucleotides are TGTGCCAGCAGCTTGGGGAGGGGCCTACTGACAGCACAAGAGACCCAGTACTTC.

This clonotype was observed at least ten times. For a library built for alpha chains, this beta chain is a stray read; little rests on its size. The chain combines TRBV12-3 or TRBV12-4 with TRBJ2-3, with 9 nucleotides matching TRBD1. This CDR3 has 14 residues. Losses at the gene ends were 8 bases for V and 4 bases for J; bases not matched to a gene: 7. CDR3 sequence (DNA): TGTGCCAGCGGGGACAGGGTGGCGTCAGATACGCAGTATTTT. As protein: CASGDRVASDTQYF.

This clonotype came up many times. One junction end does not reproduce the germline sequence, and a read error may be involved. This beta chain turned up in a library designed for alpha chains; as an off-target read, its abundance says little. The rearrangement links TRBV7-7 to TRBJ2-2; 8 bases agree with TRBD1. CDR3 length: 14 amino acids. Per germline, CDR1 SSHAT and CDR2 FNYEAQ (reference sequence). The CDR3 here is CASSLAGGAGELFF. The DNA of the CDR3 is TGTGCTAGCAGCTTAGCAGGGGGCGCCGGGGAGCTGTTTTTT.

There are many counts of this clonotype. A library prepared for alpha chains yielded this beta chain as an off-target read; its size is of little meaning. This chain joins TRBV7-9 and TRBJ1-1; 8 positions agree with TRBD1. The V gene end was trimmed by 5 bases and the J gene end by 4 bases; junction bases not matched to a gene: 3. The germline CDR1 and CDR2 sequences are SEHNR and FQNEAQ (reference sequence). There are 13 residues in the CDR3. The CDR3 is CASSVDRGTEAFF. The CDR3 nucleotides read TGTGCCAGCAGCGTAGACAGGGGCACTGAAGCTTTCTTT. Using reference TRBV7-9 and TRBJ1-1 for the parts outside the CDR3, the full variable domain is DTGVSQNPRHKITKRGQNVTFRCDPISEHNRLYWYRQTLGQGPEFLTYFQNEAQLEKSRLLSDRFSAERPKGSFSTLEIQRTEQGDSAMYLCASSVDRGTEAFFGQGTRLTVV.

As regards this clonotype: In a library made to pick up alpha chains, this beta chain is a stray read with a size that means little. The chain couples TRBV12-3 or TRBV12-4 to TRBJ2-2; possibly TRBD1 for D (6 bases). The CDR3 covers 19 residues. The V end was cut by 1 base, the J end by 1 base, with 19 bases between. CDR3 in amino acids: CASSLVRQGFRGNTGELFF. CDR3 nucleotides: TGTGCCAGCAGTTTAGTTCGGCAGGGGTTTCGGGGGAACACCGGGGAGCTGTTTTTT.

This clonotype was seen only a few times. This beta chain is off target for a library built for alpha chains, so its abundance means little. The V and J genes are TRBV5-8 and TRBJ2-1; 10 nucleotides align to TRBD2. The germline V gene encodes CDR1 SGHTS and CDR2 YDEGEE. V lost 7 bases, J lost 4 bases, and 2 bases stayed unmatched. The CDR3 contains 13 residues. The CDR3 here is CASATSGYNEQFF. DNA for the CDR3: TGTGCCAGCGCGACTAGCGGGTACAATGAGCAGTTCTTC. The complete variable domain, with remaining parts taken from reference TRBV5-8 and TRBJ2-1, reads EAGVTQSPTHLIKTRGQQATLRCSPISGHTSVYWYQQALGLGLQFLLWYDEGEERNRGNFPPRFSGRQFPNYSSELNVNALELEDSALYLCASATSGYNEQFFGPGTRLTVL.

By proportion, this clonotype is medium-sized (0.01 to 0.1%). Being off target in a library aimed at alpha chains, this beta chain has a size of little meaning. CDR3 amino acids: CASSLFRQGANYGYTF. The CDR3 DNA is TGTGCCAGCAGCTTGTTTCGACAGGGGGCTAACTATGGCTACACCTTC. The chain recombines TRBV5-6 with TRBJ1-2, with TRBD1 matching 9 bases. The junction had 4 bases not matched to a gene; V was cut back by 1 base and J by 0 bases. This CDR3 is built from 16 residues. Germline V CDR1 and CDR2: SGHDT, YYEEEE.

Details on this clonotype: Because the library targeted alpha chains, this beta chain is an off-target read whose size means little. CDR3 coding DNA: TGTGCCAGCAGCTTAGCGGGAGGAGGAGAGACCCAGTACTTC. Protein: CASSLAGGGETQYF. The V gene is TRBV7-6, the J gene TRBJ2-5; TRBD2 might be the D (6 bases). From germline, CDR1 is SGHVS and CDR2 FNYEAQ. CDR3 size: 14 residues. The germline V and J ends were trimmed by 0 bases and 4 bases, with 9 bases remaining between them. Filled out from reference TRBV7-6 and TRBJ2-5, the complete variable domain reads GAGVSQSPRYKVTKRGQDVALRCDPISGHVSLYWYRQALGQGPEFLTYFNYEAQQDKSGLPNDRFSAERPEGSISTLTIQRTEQRDSAMYRCASSLAGGGETQYFGPGTRLLVL.

This clonotype appeared many times. This beta chain turned up in a library designed for alpha chains; as an off-target read, its abundance says little. The rearrangement uses TRBV5-1 and TRBJ2-3; D is uncertain. This CDR3 is 15 amino acids long. The germline V and J ends were trimmed by 3 bases and 5 bases, with 16 bases remaining between them. Germline V gives CDR1 SGHRS, CDR2 YFSETQ. The CDR3 reads CASSSFSGRIDTQYF. The CDR3 DNA sequence: TGCGCCAGCAGCTCCTTTTCGGGTCGGATAGATACGCAGTATTTT. Variable domain in full (rest from reference TRBV5-1 and TRBJ2-3): KAGVTQTPRYLIKTRGQQVTLSCSPISGHRSVSWYQQTPGQGLQFLFEYFSETQRNKGNFPGRFSGRQFSNSRSEMNVSTLELGDSALYLCASSSFSGRIDTQYFGPGTRLTVL.

This clonotype was observed at least ten times. This beta chain represents an off-target read in a library built for alpha chains; its size is of limited meaning. The V call is TRBV7-9, the J call TRBJ1-5, with D possibly matching TRBD1 (5 bases). Looked up from germline, CDR1 is SEHNR and CDR2 is FQNEAQ (reference sequence). The CDR3 has 15 amino acids. Trimming shortened V by 1 base and J by 5 bases, and 12 bases separated the two germline ends. CDR3 loop: CASSLEGQVDQPQHF. The DNA for the CDR3 is TGTGCCAGCAGCTTAGAGGGGCAGGTTGATCAGCCCCAGCATTTT.

This clonotype was detected many times. This beta chain is off target for a library built for alpha chains, so its abundance means little. J is TRBJ1-1 and V is TRBV4-2; no clear D. V dropped 4 bases and J dropped 0 bases, with 6 bases sitting between them. Looked up from germline, CDR1 is LGHNA and CDR2 is YNFKEQ. This CDR3 has 13 amino acids. The CDR3 coding sequence is TGTGCCAGCAGCCTAAAGATGAACACTGAAGCTTTCTTT. This encodes CASSLKMNTEAFF.

This clonotype was seen many times. The library was prepared for alpha chains; this beta chain is a stray read, so its frequency means little. CDR3 DNA: TGTGCCAGCAGCTTGGATTTGGTAGCCTACAATGAGCAGTTCTTC. As protein: CASSLDLVAYNEQFF. The gene calls are TRBV5-4 and TRBJ2-1, with unresolved D. Germline V gene lookup returns CDR1 SGHNT and CDR2 YYREEE (reference sequence). CDR3 length: 15 amino acids. The V gene lost 0 bases and the J gene lost 2 bases, with 9 bases spanning the gap. Full variable domain (outside the CDR3, taken from reference TRBV5-4 and TRBJ2-1): ETGVTQSPTHLIKTRGQQVTLRCSSQSGHNTVSWYQQALGQGPQFIFQYYREEENGRGNFPPRFSGLQFPNYSSELNVNALELDDSALYLCASSLDLVAYNEQFFGPGTRLTVL.

This clonotype was detected ten times or more. Because this beta chain is a stray read in a library intended to capture alpha chains, its abundance should not be given much weight. The chain carries TRBV7-9 and TRBJ1-3, with 9 bases aligning to TRBD1. Germline V CDR1 and CDR2: SEHNR, FQNEAQ (reference sequence). This CDR3 comprises 14 residues. After removal of 2 bases from V and 4 bases from J, the junction contained 0 bases not matched to a gene. DNA for the CDR3: TGTGCCAGCAGCTTAACAGGGGGCGGAAACACCATATATTTT. This translates into CASSLTGGGNTIYF.

This clonotype was counted many times. The size of this beta chain means little, since it is a stray read in a library made for alpha chains. The V call is TRBV4-3, the J call TRBJ2-7; D is perhaps TRBD1 or TRBD2 (5 bases each). Germline V gene sequence: CDR1 LGHNA, CDR2 YSLEER. CDR3 length: 16 residues. Trimming took off 0 bases at V and 8 bases at J, with 20 bases between the two ends. This chain's CDR3 is CASSQDKGQGATKQYF. For the CDR3, the DNA is TGCGCCAGCAGCCAAGATAAGGGCCAGGGAGCTACAAAGCAGTACTTC.

By sample fraction, this clonotype is medium-sized. Little can be read into the size of this beta chain, an off-target read in a library designed for alpha chains. The chain recombines TRBV6-1 with TRBJ1-5, with a weak D call TRBD1 (5 bases). CDR1 is MNHNS, CDR2 SASEGT, per germline. Trimming took 6 bases from V and 2 from J, leaving 17 bases between them. This CDR3 region has 16 residues. The DNA of the CDR3 is TGTGCCAGCAGGCCGAGCGGGGGAAGGGGCAATCAGCCCCAGCATTTT. Encoded protein: CASRPSGGRGNQPQHF.

This clonotype has at least ten counts. The size of this beta chain means little, since it is a stray read in a library made for alpha chains. V is TRBV12-3 or TRBV12-4 and J is TRBJ1-5, with D perhaps TRBD1 (5 bases). V lost 6 bases to trimming and J lost 3 bases, with 12 bases between them. This CDR3 comprises 14 residues. The CDR3 loop reads CASSLTGVNQPQHF. Written as DNA, the CDR3 is TGTGCCAGCAGCTTAACAGGCGTCAATCAGCCCCAGCATTTT.

This clonotype has a count of ten or more. This beta chain came through as a stray read in a library set up for alpha chains, and its size says little. The rearrangement uses TRBV6-2 or TRBV6-3 and TRBJ2-1; TRBD2 is a possible D gene (7 bases). Germline CDR1 MNHEY, CDR2 SVGEGT. The V end lost 4 bases, the J end lost 9 bases, and 22 bases lay between the germline ends. The CDR3 covers 16 residues. The CDR3 loop is CASSSHVGGQKGEQFF. CDR3 nucleotides: TGTGCCAGCAGTTCCCACGTCGGGGGGCAAAAGGGTGAGCAGTTCTTC.